This TCR beta chain was retrieved from a study of T cell clones after liver transplantation. Profiling relied on immunoSEQ multiplex PCR, and the TCRdb table lists in-frame clones only, not all of them. The sample contains around 70,000 clones, more than 85% of which appear only once. Germline-derived CDR1 and CDR2 are LNHDA and SQIVND (reference sequence). The CDR3 extends over 14 amino acids. V lost 3 bases and J 5 bases, leaving 10 bases between the germline ends. The source was CD4+ T cells from blood, collected less than 27 months after liver transplant. This chain links TRBV19 with TRBJ2-2, with a possible D match to TRBD2 (6 bases). The sequence derives from a human patient who received a liver transplant. The graft donor may be the source of some T cells. The CDR3 loop reads CASSMMRETGELFF. CDR3 coding DNA: TGTGCCAGTAGTATGATGCGGGAAACCGGGGAGCTGTTTTTT.